This T cell receptor beta chain originates from a study of T cell repertoires in aging, cancer and after chemotherapy. About the research overall: Donors were grouped into six age bands spanning 30 or younger through 70 or older.

Amplification of TCR beta used genomic DNA extracted from peripheral blood. Study-level results: Compared with age-matched healthy donors, untreated hematological or solid cancer patients showed higher blood TCR clonality. Immunological memory after chemotherapy cannot be judged from the repertoire data.

The V and J ends lost 4 bases and 7 bases, in that order; junction bases with no gene match: 9. The CDR3 extends over 16 amino acids. Germline V gene data show CDR1 as SGHNT and CDR2 as YYREEE (reference sequence). Rearranged V-D-J TRB sequences were amplified with a mixed TRB-A/B primer pool. TCRdb re-derived calls from the multiplex PCR reads in MiXCR, one entry per CDR3 protein. The table records 400 to 450 distinct CDR3 sequences, 25% to 30% of them present only once. This clonotype is judged large. Its target is not known. Source material: blood. The chain links TRBV5-4 to TRBJ1-6; 9 nucleotides line up with TRBD1. The TCR sequence derives from a human donor with a solid tumor. The CDR3 loop reads CASSGGTGTRNSPLHF. In DNA, the CDR3 is TGTGCCAGCAGCGGGGGGACAGGGACCAGGAATTCACCCCTCCACTTT.